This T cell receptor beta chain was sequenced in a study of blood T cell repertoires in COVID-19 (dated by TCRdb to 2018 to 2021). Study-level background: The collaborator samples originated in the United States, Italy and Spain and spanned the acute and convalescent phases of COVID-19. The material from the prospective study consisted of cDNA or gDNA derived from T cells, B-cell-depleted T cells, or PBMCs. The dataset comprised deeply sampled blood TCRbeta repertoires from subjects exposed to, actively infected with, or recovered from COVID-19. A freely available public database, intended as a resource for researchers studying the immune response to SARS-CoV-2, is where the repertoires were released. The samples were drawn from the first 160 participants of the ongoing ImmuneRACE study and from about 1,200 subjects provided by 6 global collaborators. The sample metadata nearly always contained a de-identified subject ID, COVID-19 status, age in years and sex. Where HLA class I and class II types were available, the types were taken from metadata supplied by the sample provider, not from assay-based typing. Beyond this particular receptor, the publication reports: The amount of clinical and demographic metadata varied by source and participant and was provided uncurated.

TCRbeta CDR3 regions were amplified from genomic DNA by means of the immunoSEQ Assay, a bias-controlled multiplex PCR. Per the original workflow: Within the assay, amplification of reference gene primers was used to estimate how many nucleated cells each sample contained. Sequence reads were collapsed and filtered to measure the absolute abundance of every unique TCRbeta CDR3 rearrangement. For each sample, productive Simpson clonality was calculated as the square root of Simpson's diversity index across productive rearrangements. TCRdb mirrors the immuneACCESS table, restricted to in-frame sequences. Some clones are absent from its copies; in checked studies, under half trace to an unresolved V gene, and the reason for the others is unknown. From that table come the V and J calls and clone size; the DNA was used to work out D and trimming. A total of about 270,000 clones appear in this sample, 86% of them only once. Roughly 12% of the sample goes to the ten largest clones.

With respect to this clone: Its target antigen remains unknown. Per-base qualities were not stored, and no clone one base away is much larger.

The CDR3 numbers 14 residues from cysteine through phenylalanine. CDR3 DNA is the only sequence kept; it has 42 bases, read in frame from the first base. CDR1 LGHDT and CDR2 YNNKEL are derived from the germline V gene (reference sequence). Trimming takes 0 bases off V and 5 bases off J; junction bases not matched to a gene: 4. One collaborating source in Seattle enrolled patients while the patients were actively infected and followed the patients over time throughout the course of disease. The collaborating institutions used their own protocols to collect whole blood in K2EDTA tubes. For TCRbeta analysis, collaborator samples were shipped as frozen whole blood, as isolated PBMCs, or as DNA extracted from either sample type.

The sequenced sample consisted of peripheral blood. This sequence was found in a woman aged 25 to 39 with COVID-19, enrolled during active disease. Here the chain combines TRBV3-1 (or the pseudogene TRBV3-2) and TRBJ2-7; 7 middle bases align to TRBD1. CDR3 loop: CASSQDGTGDEQYF. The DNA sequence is TGTGCCAGCAGCCAAGACGGTACAGGGGACGAGCAGTACTTC.